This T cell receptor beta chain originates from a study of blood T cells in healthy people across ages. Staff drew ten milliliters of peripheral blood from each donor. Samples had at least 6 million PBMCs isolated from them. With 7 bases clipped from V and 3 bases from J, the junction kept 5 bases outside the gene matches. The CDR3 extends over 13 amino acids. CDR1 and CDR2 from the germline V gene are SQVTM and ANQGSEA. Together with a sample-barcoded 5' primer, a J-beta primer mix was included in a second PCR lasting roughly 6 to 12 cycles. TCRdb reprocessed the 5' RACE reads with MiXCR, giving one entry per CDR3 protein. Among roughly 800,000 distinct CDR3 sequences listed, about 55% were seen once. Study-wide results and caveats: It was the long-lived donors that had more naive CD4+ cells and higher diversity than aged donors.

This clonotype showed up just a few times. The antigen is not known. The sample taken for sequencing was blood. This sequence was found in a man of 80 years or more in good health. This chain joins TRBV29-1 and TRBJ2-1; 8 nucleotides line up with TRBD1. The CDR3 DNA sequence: TGCAGCGGGGGACAGGTTAGCTACAATGAGCAGTTCTTC. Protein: CSGGQVSYNEQFF.